These 26 T cell receptor beta chains were sequenced from one sample in a study of cytomegalovirus exposure and HLA in healthy donors. PCR was performed using 60 Vbeta and 13 Jbeta primers. Sequenced by immunoSEQ multiplex PCR; TCRdb stores in-frame clones only, minus some. The sample includes over 200,000 clones, around 75% of them seen just once. Sequenced: PBMCs. The receptor set was obtained from a woman aged 25 to 39 in good health and CMV-seronegative.

This clone appeared a few times. A junction end diverges from the germline sequence, so it may reflect a read error. The chain is built from TRBV7-7 and TRBJ2-2; TRBD2 matches 11 bases. Per the germline V gene, CDR1 is SSHAT and CDR2 is FNYEAQ (reference sequence). This CDR3 is 16 amino acids long. CDR3 residues: CASSFSGGAHTGELFF. CDR3 DNA sequence: TGTGCTAGCAGCTTTAGCGGGGGGGCGCACACCGGGGAGCTGTTTTTT.

V is TRBV7-9 and J is TRBJ1-1; D gene uncertain. Germline V lookup: CDR1 SEHNR, CDR2 FQNEAQ (reference sequence). This CDR3 region has 14 residues. V lost 10 bases to trimming and J lost 4 bases, with 19 bases between them. The CDR3 region is CATNDRGWGTEAFF. Here the CDR3 DNA reads TGTGCCACCAATGACCGGGGATGGGGCACTGAAGCTTTCTTT.

This clone was seen a single time. The germline gene is not matched at one end of the junction; a read error may be the cause. The chain employs TRBV7-9 and TRBJ2-7; 8 positions match TRBD1. The CDR3 spans 19 residues. CDR1 is SEHNR and CDR2 is FQNEAQ in the germline V gene (reference sequence). CDR3 loop: CASILALTGTGGSPYEQYF. For the CDR3, the DNA is TGTGCCAGCATCTTAGCCCTGACCGGGACAGGAGGTTCACCCTACGAGCAGTACTTC.

The chain recombines TRBV6-6 with TRBJ1-2; TRBD1 matches 7 bases. Germline-derived CDR1 and CDR2 are MNHNY and SVGAGI (reference sequence). The junction had 7 bases not matched to a gene; V was cut back by 7 bases and J by 2 bases. The CDR3 loop spans 14 amino acids. The CDR3 is CASKTGPPNYGYTF. CDR3 bases: TGTGCCAGCAAGACAGGGCCCCCGAACTATGGCTACACCTTC.

This clone came up a few times. The chain recombines TRBV6-1 with TRBJ2-2; TRBD1 is a possible D gene (6 bases). This CDR3 has 16 amino acids. V dropped 2 bases and J dropped 3 bases, with 13 bases sitting between them. CDR1 and CDR2 (germline): MNHNS, SASEGT. CDR3: CASSEFWGLDTGELFF. Here the CDR3 DNA reads TGTGCCAGCAGTGAATTTTGGGGGCTTGACACCGGGGAGCTGTTTTTT.

The CDR3 bases are TGTGCCAGCAGTGAAGGGGGGGAACAGCCCCAGCATTTT. This gives the protein CASSEGGEQPQHF. V and J are TRBV2 and TRBJ1-5; tentative D call: TRBD1 (5 bases). The germline V and J ends were trimmed by 1 base and 7 bases, with 8 bases remaining between them. The germline V gene encodes CDR1 SNHLY and CDR2 FYNNEI. The CDR3 covers 13 residues. Filled out from reference TRBV2 and TRBJ1-5, the complete variable domain reads EPEVTQTPSHQVTQMGQEVILRCVPISNHLYFYWYRQILGQKVEFLVSFYNNEISEKSEIFDDQFSVERPDGSNFTLKIRSTKLEDSAMYFCASSEGGEQPQHFGDGTRLSIL.

The chain recombines TRBV7-9 with TRBJ2-2; D is perhaps TRBD1 (6 bases). Germline CDR1 is SEHNR and CDR2 is FQNEAQ (reference sequence). The CDR3 runs 16 residues. The V end lost 5 bases, the J end lost 4 bases, and 17 bases lay between the germline ends. In nucleotides, the CDR3 is TGTGCCAGCAGCAGGACAGTCTCGCCATCCACCGGGGAGCTGTTTTTT. It encodes CASSRTVSPSTGELFF.

This chain connects TRBV13 to TRBJ1-1; tentatively, D is TRBD1 (5 bases). Germline loops: CDR1 PRHDT, CDR2 FYEKMQ (reference sequence). The V end lost 6 bases, the J end lost 3 bases, and 17 bases lay between the germline ends. There are 15 residues in the CDR3. The CDR3 protein is CASRRQGGRDTEAFF. The DNA of the CDR3 is TGTGCCAGCAGGAGGCAGGGAGGACGAGACACTGAAGCTTTCTTT.

CDR3 DNA sequence: TGTGCCAGCAGCTCCTTTCGGACTGCGAACACCGGGGAGCTGTTTTTT. This translates into CASSSFRTANTGELFF. The chain couples TRBV5-6 to TRBJ2-2; perhaps TRBD2 as D (5 bases). Germline assignment: CDR1 SGHDT and CDR2 YYEEEE. The CDR3 totals 16 residues. The V end was cut by 3 bases, the J end by 0 bases, with 12 bases between.

The chain is built from TRBV5-5 and TRBJ2-7; weak D call: TRBD1 (7 bases). Deletions cut 4 bases from V and 5 bases from J, with 13 bases between. The CDR3 consists of 13 residues. Per germline, CDR1 SGHKS and CDR2 YYEKEE (reference sequence). The CDR3 DNA sequence: TGTGCCAGCAGCCCAGGGGGGACAGACGAGCAGTACTTC. Translating gives CASSPGGTDEQYF.

The V call is TRBV11-2, the J call TRBJ2-1; 10 bases map to TRBD2. Trimming took 4 bases from V and 2 from J; bases not matched to a gene: 5. CDR3 size: 16 residues. CDR1 is SGHAT and CDR2 is FQNNGV in the germline V gene. The DNA for the CDR3 is TGTGCCAGCAGCTACGAAGCGGGGGGGACCTACAATGAGCAGTTCTTC. Translating gives CASSYEAGGTYNEQFF.

The chain is built from TRBV2 and TRBJ1-4; 7 nucleotides agree with TRBD1. The CDR3 is made up of 15 amino acids. CDR1 SNHLY and CDR2 FYNNEI come from the germline V gene. V shed 7 bases, J shed 0 bases, and the junction held 5 bases outside the gene matches. The CDR3 bases are TGTGCCAGCAAACCAGACAGGGCAACTAATGAAAAACTGTTTTTT. It codes for CASKPDRATNEKLFF. Full variable domain (rest looked up from reference TRBV2 and TRBJ1-4): EPEVTQTPSHQVTQMGQEVILRCVPISNHLYFYWYRQILGQKVEFLVSFYNNEISEKSEIFDDQFSVERPDGSNFTLKIRSTKLEDSAMYFCASKPDRATNEKLFFGSGTQLSVL.

This clone appeared a few times. J is TRBJ1-1 and V is TRBV6-1, with D perhaps matching TRBD1 (5 bases). The V gene lost 0 bases and the J gene lost 2 bases, with 16 bases spanning the gap. The CDR3 length is 17 residues. Germline V CDR1 and CDR2: MNHNS, SASEGT. The CDR3 region has the DNA TGTGCCAGCAGTGAAGCGCGGACAAAGGCCTATAACACTGAAGCTTTCTTT. The encoded protein is CASSEARTKAYNTEAFF.

This chain uses TRBV30 with TRBJ2-7; 14 bases map to TRBD2. The CDR3 runs to 15 residues. J lost 6 bases, V lost 0 bases, and 4 bases had no gene match. From germline, CDR1 is GTSNPN and CDR2 SVGIG (reference sequence). CDR3: CAWSVGGLAGAEQYF. In nucleotides, the CDR3 is TGTGCCTGGAGTGTTGGGGGACTAGCGGGAGCCGAGCAGTACTTC.

This clone occurred once. The CDR3: CASSQGTASYEQYF. CDR3 bases: TGTGCCAGCAGCCAGGGGACAGCCTCCTACGAGCAGTACTTC. The J gene is TRBJ2-7, the V gene TRBV7-9; 7 bases agree with TRBD1. This CDR3 has 14 residues. V was pared by 5 bases and J by 0 bases, with 4 bases of the junction left unmatched. Germline values: CDR1 SEHNR, CDR2 FQNEAQ (reference sequence).

Details on this clone: Other nucleotide sequences in the sample specify the same CDR3. The chain has TRBV30 and TRBJ1-6; the match to TRBD1 covers 10 bases. CDR1 is GTSNPN, CDR2 SVGIG, per germline (reference sequence). The CDR3 has 17 amino acids. V lost 3 bases to trimming and J lost 10 bases; unmatched junction nucleotides: 15. CDR3 amino acids: CAWRPNPDRGFGSPLHF. The CDR3 bases are TGTGCCTGGAGACCCAACCCGGACAGGGGGTTTGGATCACCCCTCCACTTT.

J is TRBJ2-3 and V is TRBV2; 7 bases map to TRBD2. Per the germline V gene, CDR1 is SNHLY and CDR2 is FYNNEI. V shed 6 bases, J shed 6 bases, and the junction held 3 bases outside the gene matches. The CDR3 length is 12 residues. In DNA, the CDR3 is TGTGCCAGCAGCCAACTAGCGGATACGCAGTATTTT. Translation gives CASSQLADTQYF.

The rearrangement uses TRBV11-1 and TRBJ2-4; the D gene is possibly TRBD1 (6 bases). V was shortened by 1 base and J by 3 bases, with 10 bases between the two germline ends. The CDR3 is 15 amino acids. Germline loops: CDR1 SGHAT, CDR2 FQDESV (reference sequence). As DNA, the CDR3 is TGTGCCAGCAGCTTAGGTCAGGGGATCAAAAACATTCAGTACTTC. This translates into CASSLGQGIKNIQYF.

The count of this clone is one. This chain connects TRBV2 to TRBJ1-5, with unresolved D. The germline CDR1 and CDR2 sequences are SNHLY and FYNNEI. The CDR3 loop spans 13 amino acids. V lost 0 bases, J lost 6 bases, and 6 bases lay in between. CDR3 region: CASSEARTQPQHF. The CDR3 nucleotides are TGTGCCAGCAGTGAAGCGCGAACTCAGCCCCAGCATTTT.

The V gene is TRBV9, the J gene TRBJ1-2, with 7 bases aligning to TRBD1. Germline V lookup: CDR1 SGDLS, CDR2 YYNGEE. The ends lost 0 bases at V and 4 bases at J; junction bases unmatched: 12. The length of the CDR3 is 17 residues. The CDR3 coding sequence is TGTGCCAGCAGCGTAGATGAAACAGGGGCGCGGAGCTATGGCTACACCTTC. Residues: CASSVDETGARSYGYTF.

The chain is built from TRBV5-4 and TRBJ2-2; 10 nucleotides align to TRBD2. J gave up 6 bases and V 4 bases, and 15 bases lay outside the gene matches. Germline CDR1 reads SGHNT; CDR2 reads YYREEE (reference sequence). The CDR3 totals 18 residues. The chain's CDR3 is CASSRSASGSWSPGELFF. For the CDR3, the DNA is TGTGCCAGCAGCCGCTCGGCTAGCGGGAGTTGGTCCCCCGGGGAGCTGTTTTTT.

The chain combines TRBV4-2 with TRBJ1-4; a weak D match, TRBD1 (6 bases). Germline V gene lookup returns CDR1 LGHNA and CDR2 YNFKEQ. The CDR3 covers 15 residues. Trimming removed 0 bases from V and 7 bases from J, with 12 bases in between. CDR3 coding DNA: TGTGCCAGCAGCCAAGATATCGGGGGGCCTGAAAAACTGTTTTTT. This translates into CASSQDIGGPEKLFF.

This chain uses TRBV6-1 with TRBJ1-5; D may be TRBD1 (5 bases). The germline CDR1 and CDR2 sequences are MNHNS and SASEGT. This CDR3 spans 14 amino acids. V lost 4 bases and J lost 1, with 8 bases in between. The CDR3 coding sequence is TGTGCCAGCAGTGGAAACAGGAGCAATCAGCCCCAGCATTTT. Translation: CASSGNRSNQPQHF.

Ten or more counts support this clone. V usage is TRBV29-1 and J usage is TRBJ1-1, with 7 bases aligning to TRBD1. The CDR3 covers 13 residues. J lost 0 bases, V lost 7 bases, and 5 bases had no gene match. Germline lookup yields CDR1 SQVTM and CDR2 ANQGSEA. The CDR3 nucleotides are TGCAGCGAGATCGGGACAGTGAACACTGAAGCTTTCTTT. Protein: CSEIGTVNTEAFF.

The chain joins TRBV6-1 to TRBJ2-7; 9 bases match TRBD1. V trimming: 2 bases; J trimming: 4 bases; junction bases outside the gene matches: 6. Germline V lookup: CDR1 MNHNS, CDR2 SASEGT. The CDR3 is made up of 15 amino acids. The CDR3: CASSETDRGKYEQYF. DNA for the CDR3: TGTGCCAGCAGTGAAACCGACAGGGGGAAGTACGAGCAGTACTTC.

In its sample, this clone was seen once. The chain couples TRBV10-3 to TRBJ2-3; 14 nucleotides line up with TRBD2. Unmatched junction bases numbered 4, after V lost 8 bases and J lost 6 bases. Germline loops: CDR1 ENHRY, CDR2 SYGVKD. The CDR3 spans 14 residues. The CDR3 DNA is TGTGCCATCGGGACTAGCGGGAGCTCGGATACGCAGTATTTT. It encodes CAIGTSGSSDTQYF.